Each of the 20 T cell receptor beta chains below was sequenced from the same sample in a study of T cell repertoires in cytomegalovirus infection. From the reads, TCRdb called clonotypes with MiXCR, one entry per CDR3 protein. The sample contains 200,000 to 250,000 distinct CDR3 sequences, approximately 13% of which appear only once. Input material: PBMCs. Receptor source: a human donor in good health (CMV status not recorded). Some clones in this sample may be carry-over from other donors' samples.

With regard to this clonotype: This may be a read error: a much more frequent sequence differs by one nucleotide. The rearrangement joins TRBV5-1 to TRBJ1-2, with TRBD1 identical over 9 bases. Germline V lookup: CDR1 SGHRS, CDR2 YFSETQ. The CDR3 loop spans 15 amino acids. V was clipped by 4 bases and J by 8 bases; unmatched bases: 12. The CDR3 region is CASSPVGTGMEGYTF. Written as DNA, the CDR3 is TGCGCCAGCAGCCCCGTCGGGACAGGGATGGAAGGCTACACCTTC.

This clonotype turned up a few times. The V gene is TRBV24-1, the J gene TRBJ2-6, with 9 bases lining up with TRBD1. The CDR3 has 16 residues. V was pared by 4 bases and J by 3 bases, with 3 bases of the junction left unmatched. The germline V gene has CDR1 KGHDR and CDR2 SFDVKD. CDR3 nucleotides: TGTGCCACCAGTGACCGGACAGGGGATGGGGCCAACGTCCTGACTTTC. This codes for CATSDRTGDGANVLTF.

This chain uses TRBV19 with TRBJ1-2; 8 nucleotides line up with TRBD1. Germline lookup yields CDR1 LNHDA and CDR2 SQIVND (reference sequence). The V segment lost 2 bases and the J segment 3 bases; nucleotides outside the gene matches: 8. The CDR3 is made up of 16 amino acids. CDR3 in amino acids: CASSILRPGGYYGYTF. CDR3 nucleotide sequence: TGTGCCAGTAGTATATTGCGTCCAGGGGGCTACTATGGCTACACCTTC.

This clonotype has at least ten counts. The DNA of the CDR3 is TGTGCCAGCAGCTTAGATGGGACAGGGTGGAAAGAGACCCAGTACTTC. Translated: CASSLDGTGWKETQYF. This chain links TRBV11-2 with TRBJ2-5; 9 nucleotides match TRBD1. CDR1 is SGHAT, CDR2 FQNNGV, per germline. CDR3 length: 16 amino acids. The V and J ends lost 0 bases and 3 bases, in that order; junction bases with no gene match: 5. Complete variable domain (other parts from reference TRBV11-2 and TRBJ2-5): EAGVAQSPRYKIIEKRQSVAFWCNPISGHATLYWYQQILGQGPKLLIQFQNNGVVDDSQLPKDRFSAERLKGVDSTLKIQPAKLEDSAVYLCASSLDGTGWKETQYFGPGTRLLVL.

This clonotype has a count of ten or more. The chain links TRBV5-5 to TRBJ1-1; a weak D match, TRBD1 (6 bases). The CDR3 is made up of 16 amino acids. Trimming pared 2 bases from V and 1 base from J, leaving 15 bases between. Germline V gives CDR1 SGHKS, CDR2 YYEKEE (reference sequence). The CDR3 DNA follows: TGTGCCAGCAGCTTAGCCATCGGACAGCAGAACACTGAAGCTTTCTTT. It translates to CASSLAIGQQNTEAFF.

This clonotype has a count of ten or more. This chain uses TRBV7-6 with TRBJ2-5; 7 nucleotides line up with TRBD2. The junction had 12 bases not matched to a gene; V was cut back by 1 base and J by 4 bases. The CDR3 runs to 17 residues. CDR1 SGHVS and CDR2 FNYEAQ come from the germline V gene. The CDR3 DNA reads as TGTGCCAGCAGCTTAGGAGGGAGGGGAAGAGTGGGAGAGACCCAGTACTTC. Its translation is CASSLGGRGRVGETQYF.

In its sample, this clonotype was seen many times. This CDR3 reads CASSLNKGSTDTQYF. Here the CDR3 DNA reads TGTGCCAGCAGCTTGAACAAGGGAAGCACAGATACGCAGTATTTT. The V and J genes are TRBV7-2 and TRBJ2-3; D call uncertain. CDR3 length: 15 residues. V was shortened by 3 bases and J by 0 bases, with 10 bases between the two germline ends. CDR1 and CDR2 from the germline V gene are SGHTA and FQGNSA. The whole variable domain, filled in from reference TRBV7-2 and TRBJ2-3, reads GAGVSQSPSNKVTEKGKDVELRCDPISGHTALYWYRQSLGQGLEFLIYFQGNSAPDKSGLPSDRFSAERTGGSVSTLTIQRTQQEDSAVYLCASSLNKGSTDTQYFGPGTRLTVL.

This sequence joins TRBV4-2 and TRBJ1-2; the match to TRBD1 covers 10 bases. Germline-derived CDR1 and CDR2 are LGHNA and YNFKEQ. Trimming cost V 0 bases and J 7 bases; bases outside gene matches: 5. The CDR3 runs to 15 residues. CDR3 sequence: CASSQETGGVSGYTF. In DNA form, the CDR3 reads TGTGCCAGCAGCCAAGAGACAGGGGGCGTATCTGGCTACACCTTC.

This clonotype was seen more than once but under ten times. The rearrangement joins TRBV5-6 to TRBJ2-7; possible D gene TRBD1, 5 bases. The V end lost 3 bases, the J end lost 1 base, and 11 bases lay between the germline ends. The CDR3 consists of 14 residues. Germline V gives CDR1 SGHDT, CDR2 YYEEEE. The CDR3, as DNA: TGTGCCAGCAGCTCCATGGACACTTCCTACGAGCAGTACTTC. Translating gives CASSSMDTSYEQYF.

This clonotype was seen repeatedly, ten times or more. V usage is TRBV6-1 and J usage is TRBJ2-3; 9 bases map to TRBD1. The CDR3 contains 16 residues. CDR1 MNHNS and CDR2 SASEGT come from the germline V gene. Losses at the gene ends were 5 bases for V and 3 bases for J; bases not matched to a gene: 9. In DNA, the CDR3 is TGTGCCAGCAGTCCAACAGGGGGCTCGAGAACAGATACGCAGTATTTT. It encodes CASSPTGGSRTDTQYF.

This clonotype was recorded at least ten times. The chain couples TRBV20-1 to TRBJ2-5, with D uncertain. Per germline, CDR1 DFQATT and CDR2 SNEGSKA (reference sequence). This CDR3 is 15 amino acids long. The V end was cut by 6 bases, the J end by 5 bases, with 22 bases between. The DNA for the CDR3 is TGCAGTGCAGATCCCCTCCCCGGCGCCGGGGAGACCCAGTACTTC. Translated, it gives CSADPLPGAGETQYF.

The rearrangement links TRBV13 to TRBJ2-1; D may match TRBD1 or TRBD2 (6 bases each). Trimming left V 0 bases short and J 10 bases short, with 10 bases between. The CDR3 has 13 residues. CDR1 and CDR2 (germline): PRHDT, FYEKMQ (reference sequence). Here the CDR3 DNA reads TGTGCCAGCAGCTTAGGCCGGGGGCGAGAGCAGTTCTTC. It encodes CASSLGRGREQFF. Filled out from reference TRBV13 and TRBJ2-1, the complete variable domain reads AAGVIQSPRHLIKEKRETATLKCYPIPRHDTVYWYQQGPGQDPQFLISFYEKMQSDKGSIPDRFSAQQFSDYHSELNMSSLELGDSALYFCASSLGRGREQFFGPGTRLTVL.

J is TRBJ2-1 and V is TRBV11-2; 7 bases align to TRBD1. The CDR3 loop spans 16 amino acids. Germline V gives CDR1 SGHAT, CDR2 FQNNGV. Trimming cost V 3 bases and J 2 bases; bases outside gene matches: 7. The DNA of the CDR3 is TGTGCCAGCAGCTTTAAAGGGGGCGACACCTACAATGAGCAGTTCTTC. This translates into CASSFKGGDTYNEQFF.

This clonotype has a count of ten or more. V is TRBV7-2 and J is TRBJ2-2, with D tentatively TRBD1 (5 bases). Looked up from germline, CDR1 is SGHTA and CDR2 is FQGNSA. The CDR3 consists of 16 residues. The ends were cut back, 5 bases at V and 1 base at J, with 14 bases in the middle. CDR3 in DNA: TGTGCCAGCAGCCCAGACAGCGATATGAACACCGGGGAGCTGTTTTTT. This gives the protein CASSPDSDMNTGELFF.

This clonotype was observed many times. V and J are TRBV28 and TRBJ1-2; TRBD1 might be the D (5 bases). The V and J ends lost 3 bases and 3 bases respectively, with 14 bases between them. The CDR3 runs 15 residues. Germline assignment: CDR1 MDHEN and CDR2 SYDVKM. CDR3 sequence reads: CASSFGTGNYYGYTF. The CDR3 DNA reads as TGTGCCAGCAGTTTCGGGACGGGGAATTACTATGGCTACACCTTC.

There are many counts of this clonotype. The chain carries TRBV7-4 and TRBJ1-2; D is perhaps TRBD1 (6 bases). CDR1 is SGHVT, CDR2 SQSDAQ, per germline. V was clipped by 7 bases and J by 3 bases, with 30 bases between them. CDR3 length equals 19 residues. CDR3 bases: TGTGCCAGCACGGCCGAGCCAAGGCGTCCCGAGGGGGTCGACTATGGCTACACCTTC. Translated: CASTAEPRRPEGVDYGYTF.

The chain uses TRBV6-2 or TRBV6-3 and TRBJ2-2; D call uncertain. V lost 7 bases and J 0 bases, leaving 18 bases between the germline ends. From germline, CDR1 is MNHEY and CDR2 SVGEGT. The CDR3 sequence is 17 residues long. The CDR3 sequence is CASKAQGSLANTGELFF. The CDR3 bases are TGTGCCAGCAAGGCGCAAGGGTCCCTTGCGAACACCGGGGAGCTGTTTTTT.

The sample holds many counts of this clonotype. The rearrangement uses TRBV7-2 and TRBJ2-5; D is possibly TRBD2 (6 bases). The CDR3 is made up of 15 amino acids. V was shortened by 5 bases and J by 5 bases, with 18 bases between the two germline ends. The germline gives CDR1 SGHTA, CDR2 FQGNSA. CDR3 coding DNA: TGTGCCAGCAGCCGGGGGTCCCAGTTTTCGGAGACCCAGTACTTC. Its translation is CASSRGSQFSETQYF.

At least ten counts were recorded for this clonotype. The J gene is TRBJ2-1, the V gene TRBV12-3 or TRBV12-4; D is perhaps TRBD1 (6 bases). The CDR3 extends over 17 amino acids. The V end lost 6 bases, the J end lost 7 bases, and 25 bases lay between the germline ends. Written as DNA, the CDR3 is TGTGCCAGCAGCCTCCCGAGAGGGTCAGGGGTCCCAAATGAGCAGTTCTTC. It codes for CASSLPRGSGVPNEQFF.

This clonotype was picked up many times. This rearrangement joins TRBV2 to TRBJ2-1, with a possible D match to TRBD1 (5 bases). The CDR3 runs to 14 residues. The germline V gene encodes CDR1 SNHLY and CDR2 FYNNEI. V shed 6 bases and J shed 5 bases, with 14 bases lying between them. CDR3 DNA sequence: TGTGCCAGCAGCCTTTTGGACATCAACAATGAGCAGTTCTTC. This codes for CASSLLDINNEQFF.